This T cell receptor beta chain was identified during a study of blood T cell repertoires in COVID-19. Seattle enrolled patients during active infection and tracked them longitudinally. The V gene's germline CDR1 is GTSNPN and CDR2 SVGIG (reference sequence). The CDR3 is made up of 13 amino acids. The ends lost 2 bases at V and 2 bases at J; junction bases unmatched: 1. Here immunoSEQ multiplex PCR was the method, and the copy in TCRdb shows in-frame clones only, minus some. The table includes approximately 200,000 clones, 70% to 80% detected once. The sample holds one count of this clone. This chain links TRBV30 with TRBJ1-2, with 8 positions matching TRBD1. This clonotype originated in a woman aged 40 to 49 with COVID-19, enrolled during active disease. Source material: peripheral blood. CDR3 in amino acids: CAWSRQGNYGYTF. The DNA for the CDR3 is TGTGCCTGGAGTCGACAGGGGAACTATGGCTACACCTTC.